This T cell receptor (beta chain) derives from a study of blood T cell repertoires in COVID-19. Study at large: From T cells, B-cell-depleted T cells, or PBMCs came the material, which was cDNA or gDNA.

Per the original methods: Scientists estimated how many nucleated cells there were by amplifying reference gene primers. Libraries were prepared by immunoSEQ multiplex PCR; TCRdb keeps only in-frame clonotypes and omits some of them. The DNA gave D and trimming, while V, J and clone size come from that table. The sample lists over 65,000 clones, under 90% occurring once. There are 18 residues in the CDR3. The ends were cut back, 0 bases at V and 7 bases at J, with 22 bases in the middle. Germline V gene lookup returns CDR1 LGHNA and CDR2 YNFKEQ. The V and J genes are TRBV4-2 and TRBJ1-3; TRBD1 might be the D (5 bases). The receptor comes from a woman in her thirties or forties with active or convalescent COVID-19. Material for sequencing was peripheral blood. CDR3 DNA: TGTGCCAGCAGCCAAGATAGCCTGGGACTTCGAAATCTTAACACCATATATTTT. Its translation: CASSQDSLGLRNLNTIYF.